This entry concerns a single TCR beta chain. Methods used by the authors: Amplification with reference gene primers provided the estimates of nucleated cell counts. Using immunoSEQ multiplex PCR, the repertoire was profiled, and TCRdb retains in-frame clones only, with some absent. V and J calls and clone size are those listed in that table; D and trimming were worked out from the DNA. The sample lists about 150,000 clones; roughly 80% were seen once. The data belong to a study of blood T cell repertoires in COVID-19. Across the study: COVID-19 samples, acute and convalescent, were from the United States, Italy and Spain.

Sequences were obtained from peripheral blood. The sequence derives from a human donor with acute or convalescent COVID-19. The donor label of this sample is uncertain.

The DNA of the CDR3 is TGTGCCACTGAGGGTCAGGCAGATAGCAATCAGCCCCAGCATTTT. Translated: CATEGQADSNQPQHF. The chain links TRBV19 to TRBJ1-5; D not resolved. Germline CDR1 is LNHDA and CDR2 is SQIVND (reference sequence). V lost 10 bases and J 0 bases, leaving 16 bases between the germline ends. The CDR3 consists of 15 residues.